The rows below give T cell receptor beta chains drawn from one sample of a study. One entry per CDR3 protein results from TCRdb running MiXCR on the 5' RACE reads. The data show approximately 30,000 distinct CDR3 sequences, approximately 25% seen once. The sequenced material came from memory CD4+ T cells sorted from blood. These receptors originate from a female donor with breast cancer. Both conserved end residues are part of each CDR3. The D gene is left open where the match is weak. The listing skips clone size in some rows; elsewhere it reads once, few, many or a size class.

CDR3nt: TGTGCCAGCAGTGAAACGAGAGGTAACACTGAAGCTTTCTTT; CDR3aa: CASSETRGNTEAFF; j_gene: TRBJ1-1; v_gene: TRBV6-1; d_gene: -; abundance: -
CDR3nt: TGTGCCAGTTTCCAGGGGGGTCAGCCCCAGCATTTT; CDR3aa: CASFQGGQPQHF; j_gene: TRBJ1-5; v_gene: TRBV6-1; d_gene: TRBD1; abundance: -
CDR3nt: TGTGCCAGCGGTTGGGAGCTGTTTTTT; CDR3aa: CASGWELFF; j_gene: TRBJ2-2; v_gene: TRBV28; d_gene: -; abundance: -
CDR3nt: TGCAGCGTCGATAAGGTGGTCGGAGAGACCCAGTACTTC; CDR3aa: CSVDKVVGETQYF; j_gene: TRBJ2-5; v_gene: TRBV29-1; d_gene: -; abundance: -
CDR3nt: TGTGCCAGCGGGACTAGCGGGAGTAGCAATGAGCAGTTCTTC; CDR3aa: CASGTSGSSNEQFF; j_gene: TRBJ2-1; v_gene: TRBV9; d_gene: TRBD2; abundance: few
CDR3nt: TGCGCCAGCAGCTTGGAGGGGCAGGGTTACGAGCAGTACTTC; CDR3aa: CASSLEGQGYEQYF; j_gene: TRBJ2-7; v_gene: TRBV5-1; d_gene: -; abundance: few
CDR3nt: TGCGCCAGCAGCTATAGAACTACGGTATACGAGCAGTACTTC; CDR3aa: CASSYRTTVYEQYF; j_gene: TRBJ2-7; v_gene: TRBV4-1; d_gene: -; abundance: few
CDR3nt: TGTGCCAGCAGCGAGACGGACCCAGATACGCAGTATTTT; CDR3aa: CASSETDPDTQYF; j_gene: TRBJ2-3; v_gene: TRBV9; d_gene: -; abundance: -
CDR3nt: TGCGCCAGCAGCCCTCACGGGGGGTCGGTCTACGAGCAGTACTTC; CDR3aa: CASSPHGGSVYEQYF; j_gene: TRBJ2-7; v_gene: TRBV4-1; d_gene: TRBD2; abundance: -
CDR3nt: TGTGCCAGCAGTCCCCTAACAGGTGAAAAACTGTTTTTT; CDR3aa: CASSPLTGEKLFF; j_gene: TRBJ1-4; v_gene: TRBV28; d_gene: -; abundance: many
CDR3nt: TGTGCCAGCAGTTACTCCGGCTCGCGGGGCTACACCTTC; CDR3aa: CASSYSGSRGYTF; j_gene: TRBJ1-2; v_gene: TRBV6-5; d_gene: -; abundance: medium-sized
CDR3nt: TGCAGTGCGCTACACCGGGACAGGACCAATCAGCCCCAGCATTTT; CDR3aa: CSALHRDRTNQPQHF; j_gene: TRBJ1-5; v_gene: TRBV20-1; d_gene: TRBD1; abundance: medium-sized
CDR3nt: TGTGCCAGCAGCCAACAGGGGTCTGGGGCCAACGTCCTGACTTTC; CDR3aa: CASSQQGSGANVLTF; j_gene: TRBJ2-6; v_gene: TRBV5-6; d_gene: TRBD1; abundance: few
CDR3nt: TGTGCCAGCAGTTACTTCAGCGGACGAGATACGCAGTATTTT; CDR3aa: CASSYFSGRDTQYF; j_gene: TRBJ2-3; v_gene: TRBV6-5; d_gene: -; abundance: -
CDR3nt: TGCGCCAGCGGTCCCGGACTAGCGGGGACTGAAGCTTTCTTT; CDR3aa: CASGPGLAGTEAFF; j_gene: TRBJ1-1; v_gene: TRBV10-2; d_gene: -; abundance: -
CDR3nt: TGTGCCAGCAGCGTAGCAGGGTATGGCACCGGGGAGCTGTTTTTT; CDR3aa: CASSVAGYGTGELFF; j_gene: TRBJ2-2; v_gene: TRBV9; d_gene: -; abundance: -
CDR3nt: TGTGCCATCAGTGCCGGGACGAACACTGAAGCTTTCTTT; CDR3aa: CAISAGTNTEAFF; j_gene: TRBJ1-1; v_gene: TRBV10-3; d_gene: -; abundance: many
CDR3nt: TGTGCCAGCAGTTCCCCCGGGACTAGCGGCCAGCAGAGTCAGTTCTTC; CDR3aa: CASSSPGTSGQQSQFF; j_gene: TRBJ2-1; v_gene: TRBV28; d_gene: TRBD2; abundance: -
CDR3nt: TGTGCCAGCAGTTCCTCGGACGGTTCCTACAATGAGCAGTTCTTC; CDR3aa: CASSSSDGSYNEQFF; j_gene: TRBJ2-1; v_gene: TRBV12-3/TRBV12-4; d_gene: -; abundance: many
CDR3nt: TGTGCCAGCAGCGTCGGATCCGTCTATGAGCAGTTCTTC; CDR3aa: CASSVGSVYEQFF; j_gene: TRBJ2-1; v_gene: TRBV9; d_gene: -; abundance: -
CDR3nt: TGCGCCAGCAGCTTGGCCTGGTGGCTAGCGGGGCAGAACACCGGGGAGCTGTTTTTT; CDR3aa: CASSLAWWLAGQNTGELFF; j_gene: TRBJ2-2; v_gene: TRBV5-1; d_gene: TRBD2; abundance: few
CDR3nt: TGCAGCGTTGAAACCCGGTACAGACATTACGAGCAGTACTTC; CDR3aa: CSVETRYRHYEQYF; j_gene: TRBJ2-7; v_gene: TRBV29-1; d_gene: -; abundance: -
CDR3nt: TGTGCCAGCAGTTGGCCTAGCGTCTACAATGAGCAGTTCTTC; CDR3aa: CASSWPSVYNEQFF; j_gene: TRBJ2-1; v_gene: TRBV12-3/TRBV12-4; d_gene: -; abundance: few
CDR3nt: TGTGCCAGCAGCACACAGGGGTCCCGCCAGCCCCAGCATTTT; CDR3aa: CASSTQGSRQPQHF; j_gene: TRBJ1-5; v_gene: TRBV13; d_gene: TRBD1; abundance: -
CDR3nt: TGTGCCGGGAAGATGGCGGGTCTTTCCAGCTCTGGGGCCAACGTCCTGACTTTC; CDR3aa: CAGKMAGLSSSGANVLTF; j_gene: TRBJ2-6; v_gene: TRBV30; d_gene: -; abundance: -
CDR3nt: TGCGCCAGCAGCCAAGATAGGTCGGGGTCGAACACCGGGGAGCTGTTTTTT; CDR3aa: CASSQDRSGSNTGELFF; j_gene: TRBJ2-2; v_gene: TRBV4-1; d_gene: -; abundance: many
CDR3nt: TGCAGTGCTAGTTGGCTAGCGGGGACCACCAATGAGCAGTTCTTC; CDR3aa: CSASWLAGTTNEQFF; j_gene: TRBJ2-1; v_gene: TRBV20-1; d_gene: TRBD2; abundance: many
CDR3nt: TGTGCCAGCAGCTCTCAACCGGACGCATACAATGAGCAGTTCTTC; CDR3aa: CASSSQPDAYNEQFF; j_gene: TRBJ2-1; v_gene: TRBV7-6; d_gene: -; abundance: -
CDR3nt: TGTGCCAGCAGTCCGGACAATTACAATGAGCAGTTCTTC; CDR3aa: CASSPDNYNEQFF; j_gene: TRBJ2-1; v_gene: TRBV27; d_gene: -; abundance: medium-sized
CDR3nt: TGTGCCAGCAGTCCCCGGGCACCCGCCTACGAGCAGTACTTC; CDR3aa: CASSPRAPAYEQYF; j_gene: TRBJ2-7; v_gene: TRBV27; d_gene: -; abundance: few
CDR3nt: TGTGCCAGCAGCCAAGCGTCGAGCTCTGGAAACACCATATATTTT; CDR3aa: CASSQASSSGNTIYF; j_gene: TRBJ1-3; v_gene: TRBV3-1; d_gene: -; abundance: -
CDR3nt: TGCAGTGCGGGACCACTAGCGGGAGCGCACAATGAGCAGTTCTTC; CDR3aa: CSAGPLAGAHNEQFF; j_gene: TRBJ2-1; v_gene: TRBV20-1; d_gene: TRBD2; abundance: few
CDR3nt: TGTGCCAGCAGCTTAAGGACAGCGGCAGATACGCAGTATTTT; CDR3aa: CASSLRTAADTQYF; j_gene: TRBJ2-3; v_gene: TRBV7-7; d_gene: -; abundance: many